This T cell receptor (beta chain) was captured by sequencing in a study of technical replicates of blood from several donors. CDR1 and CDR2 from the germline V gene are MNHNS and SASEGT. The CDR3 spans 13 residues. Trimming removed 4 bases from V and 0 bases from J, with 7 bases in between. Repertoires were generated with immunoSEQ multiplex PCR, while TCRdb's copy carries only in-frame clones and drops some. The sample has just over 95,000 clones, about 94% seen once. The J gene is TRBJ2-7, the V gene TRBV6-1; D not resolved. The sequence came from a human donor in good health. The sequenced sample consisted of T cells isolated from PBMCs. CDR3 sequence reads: CASSGPVSYEQYF. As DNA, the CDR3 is TGTGCCAGCAGTGGCCCAGTCTCCTACGAGCAGTACTTC.